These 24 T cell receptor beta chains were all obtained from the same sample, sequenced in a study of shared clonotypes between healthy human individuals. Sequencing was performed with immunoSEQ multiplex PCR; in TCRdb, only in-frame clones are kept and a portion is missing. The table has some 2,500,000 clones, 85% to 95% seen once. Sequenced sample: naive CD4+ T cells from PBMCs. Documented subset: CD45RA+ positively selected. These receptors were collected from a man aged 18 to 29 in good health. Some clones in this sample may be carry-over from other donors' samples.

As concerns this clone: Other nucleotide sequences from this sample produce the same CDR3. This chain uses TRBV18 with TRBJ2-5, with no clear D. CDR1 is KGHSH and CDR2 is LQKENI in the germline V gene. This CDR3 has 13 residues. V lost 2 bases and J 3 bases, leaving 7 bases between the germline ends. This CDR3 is CASSPGSEETQYF. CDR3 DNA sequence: TGTGCCAGCTCACCAGGGTCGGAAGAGACCCAGTACTTC.

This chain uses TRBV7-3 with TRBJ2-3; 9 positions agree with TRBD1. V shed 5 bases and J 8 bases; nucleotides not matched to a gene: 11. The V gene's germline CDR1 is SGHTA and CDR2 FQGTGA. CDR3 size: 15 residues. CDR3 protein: CASSPGGQGRGTQYF. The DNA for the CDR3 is TGTGCCAGCAGCCCCGGGGGACAGGGACGGGGTACGCAGTATTTT.

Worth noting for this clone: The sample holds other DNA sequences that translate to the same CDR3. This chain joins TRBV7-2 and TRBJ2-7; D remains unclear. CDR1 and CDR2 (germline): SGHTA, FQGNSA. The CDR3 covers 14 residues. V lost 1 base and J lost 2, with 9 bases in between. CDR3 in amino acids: CASSLEAGTYEQYF. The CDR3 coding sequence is TGTGCCAGCAGCTTAGAGGCCGGCACCTACGAGCAGTACTTC.

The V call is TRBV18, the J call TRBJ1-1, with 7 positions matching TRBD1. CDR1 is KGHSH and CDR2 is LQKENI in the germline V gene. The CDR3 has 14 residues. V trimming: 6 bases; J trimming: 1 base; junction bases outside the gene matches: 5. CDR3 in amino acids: CASSWGQTNTEAFF. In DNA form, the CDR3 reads TGTGCCAGCTCCTGGGGACAGACGAACACTGAAGCTTTCTTT.

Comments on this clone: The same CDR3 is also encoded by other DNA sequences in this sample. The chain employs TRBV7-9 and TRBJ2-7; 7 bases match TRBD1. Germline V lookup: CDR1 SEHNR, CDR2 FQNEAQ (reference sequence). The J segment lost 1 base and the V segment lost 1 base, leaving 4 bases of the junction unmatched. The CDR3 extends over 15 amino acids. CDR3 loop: CASSLVGQASYEQYF. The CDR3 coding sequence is TGTGCCAGCAGCTTAGTTGGACAGGCGTCCTACGAGCAGTACTTC.

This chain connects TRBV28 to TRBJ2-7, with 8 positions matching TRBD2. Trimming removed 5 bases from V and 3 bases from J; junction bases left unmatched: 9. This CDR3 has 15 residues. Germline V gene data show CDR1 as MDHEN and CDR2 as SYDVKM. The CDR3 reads CASSGGGSGSYEQYF. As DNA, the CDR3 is TGTGCCAGCAGTGGAGGGGGGAGCGGGAGCTACGAGCAGTACTTC. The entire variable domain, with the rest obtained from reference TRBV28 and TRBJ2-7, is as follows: DVKVTQSSRYLVKRTGEKVFLECVQDMDHENMFWYRQDPGLGLRLIYFSYDVKMKEKGDIPEGYSVSREKKERFSLILESASTNQTSMYLCASSGGGSGSYEQYFGPGTRLTVT.

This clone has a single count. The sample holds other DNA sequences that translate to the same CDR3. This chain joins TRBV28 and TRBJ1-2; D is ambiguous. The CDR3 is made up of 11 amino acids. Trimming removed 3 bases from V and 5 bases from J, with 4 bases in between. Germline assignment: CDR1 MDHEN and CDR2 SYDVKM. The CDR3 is CASSFQYGYTF. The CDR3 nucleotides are TGTGCCAGCAGTTTTCAATATGGCTACACCTTC.

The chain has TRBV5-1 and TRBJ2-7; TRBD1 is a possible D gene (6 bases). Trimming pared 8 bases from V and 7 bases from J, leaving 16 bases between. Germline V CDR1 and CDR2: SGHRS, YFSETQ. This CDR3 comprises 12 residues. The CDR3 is CASAQGVGEQYF. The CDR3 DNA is TGCGCCAGTGCACAGGGCGTCGGGGAGCAGTACTTC.

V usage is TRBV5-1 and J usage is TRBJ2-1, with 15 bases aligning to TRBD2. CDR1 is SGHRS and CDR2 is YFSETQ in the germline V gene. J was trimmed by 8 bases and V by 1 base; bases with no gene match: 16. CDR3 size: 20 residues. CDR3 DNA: TGCGCCAGCAGCTTGTTAAGGACTAGCGGGAGGGGGGACCACACCGATGAGCAGTTCTTC. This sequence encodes CASSLLRTSGRGDHTDEQFF.

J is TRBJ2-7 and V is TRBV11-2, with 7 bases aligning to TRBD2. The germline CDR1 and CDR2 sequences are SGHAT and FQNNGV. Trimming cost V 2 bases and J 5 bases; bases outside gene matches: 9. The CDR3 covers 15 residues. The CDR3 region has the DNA TGTGCCAGCAGCTTAACAAGCGGGATGGTCAACGAGCAGTACTTC. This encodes CASSLTSGMVNEQYF.

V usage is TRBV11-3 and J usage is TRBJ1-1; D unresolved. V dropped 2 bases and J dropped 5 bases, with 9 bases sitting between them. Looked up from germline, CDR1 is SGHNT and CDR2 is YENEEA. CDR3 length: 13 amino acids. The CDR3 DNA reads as TGTGCCAGCAGCTTATCCGGTAGGACTGAAGCTTTCTTT. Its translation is CASSLSGRTEAFF.

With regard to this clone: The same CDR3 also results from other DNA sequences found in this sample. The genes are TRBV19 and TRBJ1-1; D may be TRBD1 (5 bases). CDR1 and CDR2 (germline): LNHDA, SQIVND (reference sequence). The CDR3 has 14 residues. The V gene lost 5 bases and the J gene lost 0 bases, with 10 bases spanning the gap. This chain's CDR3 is CASSVTVVNTEAFF. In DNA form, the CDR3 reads TGTGCCAGTAGTGTGACAGTAGTGAACACTGAAGCTTTCTTT.

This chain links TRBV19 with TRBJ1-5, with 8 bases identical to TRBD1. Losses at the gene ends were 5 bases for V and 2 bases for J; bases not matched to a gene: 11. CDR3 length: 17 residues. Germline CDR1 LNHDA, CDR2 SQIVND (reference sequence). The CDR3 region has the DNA TGTGCCAGTAGTCCCTCTGACAGGGGAATGGGCAATCAGCCCCAGCATTTT. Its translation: CASSPSDRGMGNQPQHF.

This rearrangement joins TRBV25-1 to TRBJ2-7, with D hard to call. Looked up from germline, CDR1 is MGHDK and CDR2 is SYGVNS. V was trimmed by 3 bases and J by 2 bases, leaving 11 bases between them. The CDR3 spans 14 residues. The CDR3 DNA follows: TGTGCCAGCAGTGACCAGGCTCGGGCCTACGAGCAGTACTTC. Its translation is CASSDQARAYEQYF.

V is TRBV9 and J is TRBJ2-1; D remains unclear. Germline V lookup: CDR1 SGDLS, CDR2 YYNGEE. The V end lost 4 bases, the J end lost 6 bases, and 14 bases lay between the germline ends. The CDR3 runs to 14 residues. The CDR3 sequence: CASSSIVPSNEQFF. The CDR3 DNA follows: TGTGCCAGCAGCTCTATAGTCCCTAGCAATGAGCAGTTCTTC.

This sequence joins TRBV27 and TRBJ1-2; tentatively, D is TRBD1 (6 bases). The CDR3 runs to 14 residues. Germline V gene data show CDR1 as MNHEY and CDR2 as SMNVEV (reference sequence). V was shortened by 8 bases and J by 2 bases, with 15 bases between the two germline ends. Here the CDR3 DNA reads TGTGCCAGCGCCCTAGCGGGGGCGAACTATGGCTACACCTTC. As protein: CASALAGANYGYTF.

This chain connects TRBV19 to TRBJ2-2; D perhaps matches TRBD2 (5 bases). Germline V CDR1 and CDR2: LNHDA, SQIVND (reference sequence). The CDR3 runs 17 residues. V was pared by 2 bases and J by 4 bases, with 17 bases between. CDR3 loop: CASSISPPLGFTGELFF. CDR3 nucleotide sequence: TGTGCCAGTAGTATATCCCCCCCACTAGGATTCACCGGGGAGCTGTTTTTT.

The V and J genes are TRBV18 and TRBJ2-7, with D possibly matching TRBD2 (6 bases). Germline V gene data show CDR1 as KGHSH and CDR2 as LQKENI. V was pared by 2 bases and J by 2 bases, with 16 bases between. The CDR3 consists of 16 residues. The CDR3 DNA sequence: TGTGCCAGCTCACCAGGTCAGCGGACTATCCCCTACGAGCAGTACTTC. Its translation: CASSPGQRTIPYEQYF.

CDR3 DNA: TGTGCCAGCAGTTTACCTCCAACCAGGAACTATGGCTACACCTTC. Its protein is CASSLPPTRNYGYTF. The chain carries TRBV28 and TRBJ1-2; no reliable D call. The CDR3 spans 15 residues. In germline, CDR1 is MDHEN, CDR2 SYDVKM. V was trimmed by 2 bases and J by 2 bases, leaving 12 bases between them.

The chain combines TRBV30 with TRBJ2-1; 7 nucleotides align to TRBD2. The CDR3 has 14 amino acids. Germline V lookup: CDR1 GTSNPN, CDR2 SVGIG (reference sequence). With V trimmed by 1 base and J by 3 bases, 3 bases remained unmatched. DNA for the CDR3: TGTGCCTGGAGTGGGGAGGGGCACTACAATGAGCAGTTCTTC. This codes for CAWSGEGHYNEQFF.

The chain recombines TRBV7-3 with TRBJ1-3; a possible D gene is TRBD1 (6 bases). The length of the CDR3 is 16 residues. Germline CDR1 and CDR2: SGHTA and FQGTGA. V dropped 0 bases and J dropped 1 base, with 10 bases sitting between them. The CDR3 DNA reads TGTGCCAGCAGCTTAACCAACCAGGGGTCTGGAAACACCATATATTTT. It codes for CASSLTNQGSGNTIYF.

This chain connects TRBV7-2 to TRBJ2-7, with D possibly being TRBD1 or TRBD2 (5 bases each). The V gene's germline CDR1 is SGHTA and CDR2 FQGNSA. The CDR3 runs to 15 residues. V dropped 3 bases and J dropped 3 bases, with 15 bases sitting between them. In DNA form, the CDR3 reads TGTGCCAGCAGCTTTTCGGGACCCCTCGTCTACGAGCAGTACTTC. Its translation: CASSFSGPLVYEQYF.

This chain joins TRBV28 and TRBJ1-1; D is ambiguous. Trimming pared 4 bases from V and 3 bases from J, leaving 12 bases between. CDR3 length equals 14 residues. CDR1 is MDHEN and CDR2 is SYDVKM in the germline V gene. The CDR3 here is CASSWGGGDTEAFF. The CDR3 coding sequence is TGTGCCAGCAGTTGGGGTGGTGGGGACACTGAAGCTTTCTTT.

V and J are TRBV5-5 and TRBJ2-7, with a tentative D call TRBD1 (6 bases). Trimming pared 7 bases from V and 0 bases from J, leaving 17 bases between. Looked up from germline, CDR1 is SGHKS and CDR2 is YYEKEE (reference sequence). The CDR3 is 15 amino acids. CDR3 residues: CASSRATGDSYEQYF. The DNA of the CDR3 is TGTGCCAGCTCCCGAGCGACAGGCGACTCCTACGAGCAGTACTTC.